The 5 T cell receptor beta chains in this list originate from one sample, sequenced in a study of cytomegalovirus exposure and HLA in healthy donors. The PCR contained 60 Vbeta and 13 Jbeta primers. The table came from immunoSEQ multiplex PCR; TCRdb's copy has only in-frame clones and leaves some out. In total, the table holds about 70,000 clones. Source material: PBMCs. These receptors came from a female donor in good health and CMV-seropositive.

The CDR3 loop reads CASSTRQGVLTEQFF. As DNA, the CDR3 is TGTGCCAGTAGTACCCGACAGGGGGTTCTTACTGAGCAGTTCTTC. This sequence joins TRBV19 and TRBJ2-1; TRBD1 agrees at 9 bases. This CDR3 has 15 residues. Germline assignment: CDR1 LNHDA and CDR2 SQIVND (reference sequence). The trim removed 4 bases at V and 9 bases at J, leaving 10 bases unmatched.

The chain has TRBV6-5 and TRBJ1-1; no firm D call. Germline V gene data show CDR1 as MNHEY and CDR2 as SVGAGI. Between the trimmed V and J ends, which lost 7 bases and 11 bases, there was a span of 20 bases. The CDR3 is 13 residues long. This CDR3 reads CASTPGGPMEAFF. The CDR3 DNA is TGTGCCAGCACCCCCGGAGGGCCGATGGAGGCTTTCTTT.

With respect to this clone: One end of the junction does not line up with germline, which may come from a read error. The J gene is TRBJ1-2, the V gene TRBV2; 7 bases are a match to TRBD1. The V gene's germline CDR1 is SNHLY and CDR2 FYNNEI. This CDR3 has 12 residues. CDR3 bases: TGTGCCAGCAGCGAAGCACAGGGGCGGCGAGACTTC. Protein product: CASSEAQGRRDF.

The chain couples TRBV6-5 to TRBJ1-2; 7 nucleotides match TRBD1. This CDR3 spans 16 amino acids. V shed 4 bases and J 2 bases; nucleotides not matched to a gene: 10. Germline lookup yields CDR1 MNHEY and CDR2 SVGAGI. CDR3 sequence reads: CASSSLRQGTNYGYTF. The DNA for the CDR3 is TGTGCCAGCAGTTCTCTTCGACAGGGTACAAACTATGGCTACACCTTC.

The rearrangement joins TRBV5-1 to TRBJ2-3; D call uncertain. This CDR3 is built from 11 residues. Trimming cost V 7 bases and J 5 bases, with 8 bases left between them. Germline V gene data show CDR1 as SGHRS and CDR2 as YFSETQ. This CDR3 is CASASGDTQYF. The CDR3 DNA sequence: TGCGCCAGCGCATCGGGAGATACGCAGTATTTT.